This paragraph covers one T cell receptor (beta chain) sequence. Other DNA sequences of this sample code for an identical CDR3. The germline gives CDR1 MNHNY, CDR2 SVGAGI (reference sequence). V lost 2 bases and J 3 bases, leaving 8 bases between the germline ends. The CDR3 is 13 amino acids. Only in-frame clones appear in the TCRdb table, and some are missing; sequencing was by immunoSEQ multiplex PCR. The profile covers 1.5 million to 1.9 million clones, with about 98% appearing a single time and less than 0.55% taken by the ten largest. This sample was taken from a study of shared clonotypes between healthy human individuals.

The sample was naive CD4+ T cells sorted from blood. Subset denoted: CD45RA+ positively selected. The chain carries TRBV6-6 and TRBJ2-7; D remains ambiguous. The sequence came from a man aged 25 to 40 in good health. The CDR3 DNA sequence: TGTGCCAGCAGTTACGGTCAGAACTACGAGCAGTACTTC. This codes for CASSYGQNYEQYF.